These T cell receptor beta chains were read from a single sample in a study of beta chain features in type 1 diabetes. Some clones are missing from TCRdb's copy, which holds only in-frame ones; the method was immunoSEQ multiplex PCR. The table has 50,000 or so clones, roughly 41% seen once. Sequenced: Tregs from blood. These TCRs come from a man aged 25 to 40 with type 1 diabetes. Both conserved end residues are part of each CDR3. The D gene is left open where the match is weak. Clone size appears in some rows only: once, few, many, or a class for an expanded clone.

TRBV7-9	TRBJ2-3	few	-	CASSSGGTDTQYF
TRBV5-4	TRBJ2-5	-	TRBD2	CASSRTSGSSGETQYF
TRBV7-2	TRBJ2-3	few	TRBD2	CASSLGLEADTQYF
TRBV5-4	TRBJ2-1	few	TRBD2	CASSLVGGRASNEQFF
TRBV11-1	TRBJ1-1	-	-	CASSRQRNTEAFF
TRBV4-3	TRBJ2-1	-	TRBD2	CASSHSPGLALYNEQFF
TRBV9	TRBJ2-2	-	-	CASSVTGSPDTGELFF
TRBV6-5	TRBJ1-2	few	-	CASRTTDGGYTF
TRBV9	TRBJ1-1	-	-	CASSVAQGEAFF
TRBV5-1	TRBJ2-2	-	-	CASSSPQGAGELFF
TRBV2	TRBJ1-5	-	-	CASKGHRNQPQHF
TRBV28	TRBJ2-2	-	-	CASSWAITGELFF
TRBV7-9	TRBJ2-1	few	-	CASSPSSVQFF